Following are 25 T cell receptor beta chains from one sample sequenced in a study of early T cells in non-severe SARS-CoV-2 infection. One entry per CDR3 protein, called by TCRdb with MiXCR from the 5' RACE reads. The sample comprises 80,000 to 100,000 distinct CDR3 sequences, about an eighth of which are singletons, and roughly 6.4% rests with the top ten. Sequenced sample: whole blood. These receptors were collected from an adult who was a healthcare worker with PCR-confirmed SARS-CoV-2 infection or an uninfected control (not recorded which).

The table lists this clonotype with a few counts. The chain has TRBV10-2 and TRBJ2-5, with D uncertain. Germline lookup yields CDR1 WSHSY and CDR2 SAAADI. CDR3 length: 14 residues. Trimming took off 2 bases at V and 3 bases at J, with 10 bases between the two ends. The CDR3 reads CASSEGRAEETQYF. The DNA for the CDR3 is TGCGCCAGCAGTGAGGGGCGAGCTGAAGAGACCCAGTACTTC.

Of note for this clonotype: A junction end diverges from the germline sequence, so it may reflect a read error. The genes are TRBV6-1 and TRBJ1-4, with 10 bases lining up with TRBD1. CDR1 and CDR2 (germline): MNHNS, SASEGT. The CDR3 is 13 residues long. CDR3 nucleotide sequence: TGTACCAGCACTATGGACAGGGGGATTGAACTGTTTTTT. Protein product: CTSTMDRGIELFF.

V gene TRBV10-3 combines with J gene TRBJ1-6; D might be TRBD1 (6 bases). In germline, CDR1 is ENHRY, CDR2 SYGVKD. Deletions cut 1 base from V and 9 bases from J, with 16 bases between. This CDR3 is 16 amino acids long. DNA for the CDR3: TGTGCCATCAGTGAGTGGACAGCTAAGCAAGGTTCACCCCTCCACTTT. Protein product: CAISEWTAKQGSPLHF.

The table lists this clonotype with many counts. V usage is TRBV20-1 and J usage is TRBJ1-2; 8 bases match TRBD1. This CDR3 is built from 12 residues. V dropped 3 bases and J dropped 3; count of bases not matched to a gene: 0. Germline values: CDR1 DFQATT, CDR2 SNEGSKA (reference sequence). For the CDR3, the DNA is TGCAGTGCTAGGGGACAGGACTATGGCTACACCTTC. Translating gives CSARGQDYGYTF.

This clonotype has more than one count but fewer than ten. The chain uses TRBV29-1 and TRBJ1-2, with a tentative D call TRBD1 (5 bases). V gave up 4 bases and J gave up 4 bases, with 13 bases separating them. Germline lookup yields CDR1 SQVTM and CDR2 ANQGSEA. The CDR3 has 13 amino acids. In DNA form, the CDR3 reads TGCAGCGTTGCCGACCCTACAGGCTATGGCTACACCTTC. Translation gives CSVADPTGYGYTF.

Ten or more counts support this clonotype. The gene calls are TRBV6-6 and TRBJ2-2; 9 positions agree with TRBD1. The trim removed 8 bases at V and 3 bases at J, leaving 7 bases unmatched. The CDR3 totals 15 residues. CDR1 and CDR2 from the germline V gene are MNHNY and SVGAGI (reference sequence). DNA for the CDR3: TGTGCCAGCGTGCTCCGGGACAGGGACACCGGGGAGCTGTTTTTT. Translating it yields CASVLRDRDTGELFF.

The chain joins TRBV11-2 to TRBJ2-7; D not resolved. V was shortened by 1 base and J by 5 bases, with 3 bases between the two germline ends. The CDR3 covers 11 residues. Looked up from germline, CDR1 is SGHAT and CDR2 is FQNNGV. CDR3 DNA sequence: TGTGCCAGCAGCTTAGTCCACGAGCAGTACTTC. This codes for CASSLVHEQYF.

In its sample, this clonotype was seen a few times. V is TRBV7-9 and J is TRBJ2-1; 8 bases match TRBD1. J lost 4 bases, V lost 3 bases, and 2 bases had no gene match. This CDR3 has 14 residues. Germline V gene data show CDR1 as SEHNR and CDR2 as FQNEAQ (reference sequence). CDR3 amino acids: CASSFRTGYNEQFF. The CDR3 region has the DNA TGTGCCAGCAGCTTTCGGACAGGGTACAATGAGCAGTTCTTC.

The rearrangement uses TRBV19 and TRBJ2-5, with D maybe TRBD2 (6 bases). The germline V and J ends were trimmed by 1 base and 5 bases, with 14 bases remaining between them. CDR1 is LNHDA and CDR2 is SQIVND in the germline V gene (reference sequence). This CDR3 is 15 amino acids long. CDR3 loop: CASSIGGGSGETQYF. The CDR3 DNA follows: TGTGCCAGTAGTATAGGCGGAGGGAGTGGTGAGACCCAGTACTTC. Full variable domain (rest looked up from reference TRBV19 and TRBJ2-5): DGGITQSPKYLFRKEGQNVTLSCEQNLNHDAMYWYRQDPGQGLRLIYYSQIVNDFQKGDIAEGYSVSREKKESFPLTVTSAQKNPTAFYLCASSIGGGSGETQYFGPGTRLLVL.

The gene calls are TRBV20-1 and TRBJ2-7; D may be TRBD1 (7 bases). The germline CDR1 and CDR2 sequences are DFQATT and SNEGSKA (reference sequence). The CDR3 length is 15 residues. V was shortened by 3 bases and J by 0 bases, with 15 bases between the two germline ends. The CDR3 protein is CSARAGQRASYEQYF. The CDR3 bases are TGCAGTGCTAGGGCGGGACAGCGGGCCTCCTACGAGCAGTACTTC.

This clonotype was seen a few times. The chain uses TRBV5-1 and TRBJ2-1; D is uncertain. V was clipped by 0 bases and J by 0 bases, with 16 bases between them. The CDR3 covers 18 residues. Germline CDR1 SGHRS, CDR2 YFSETQ. Here the CDR3 reads CASSLVGGQPYSYNEQFF. The CDR3 DNA is TGCGCCAGCAGCTTGGTTGGCGGTCAACCTTACTCCTACAATGAGCAGTTCTTC.

The chain carries TRBV27 and TRBJ2-7; D remains ambiguous. Germline V gene data show CDR1 as MNHEY and CDR2 as SMNVEV (reference sequence). This CDR3 spans 14 amino acids. Trimming shortened V by 3 bases and J by 6 bases, and 15 bases separated the two germline ends. The DNA for the CDR3 is TGTGCCAGCAGTTTCTCTGGGCCGGTTGTCGAGCAGTACTTC. The encoded protein is CASSFSGPVVEQYF.

The chain employs TRBV19 and TRBJ2-7; 8 positions match TRBD2. Germline lookup yields CDR1 LNHDA and CDR2 SQIVND (reference sequence). V gave up 8 bases and J gave up 0 bases; unmatched junction bases: 6. The CDR3 is 14 amino acids. CDR3 loop: CASSLADYSYEQYF. The CDR3 nucleotides are TGTGCCAGTTCACTAGCGGATTACTCCTACGAGCAGTACTTC.

This clonotype was counted at least ten times. V usage is TRBV20-1 and J usage is TRBJ1-2, with TRBD1 identical over 11 bases. The V gene's germline CDR1 is DFQATT and CDR2 SNEGSKA (reference sequence). The CDR3 length is 15 residues. Unmatched junction bases numbered 7, after V lost 1 base and J lost 6 bases. The CDR3 DNA reads TGCAGTGCTAGAGTAGGGGGACAGGGGGACCATGGCTACACCTTC. It encodes CSARVGGQGDHGYTF.

This chain uses TRBV10-3 with TRBJ2-3; tentatively, D is TRBD2 (5 bases). The CDR3 consists of 14 residues. V was trimmed by 2 bases and J by 3 bases, leaving 9 bases between them. Germline V gene data show CDR1 as ENHRY and CDR2 as SYGVKD. The CDR3 DNA is TGTGCCATCAGTGAGCCCGACTATACAGATACGCAGTATTTT. Protein: CAISEPDYTDTQYF.

This chain links TRBV19 with TRBJ2-7, with 7 bases aligning to TRBD2. CDR3 length: 14 residues. V lost 3 bases to trimming and J lost 2 bases; unmatched junction nucleotides: 4. CDR1 LNHDA and CDR2 SQIVND come from the germline V gene (reference sequence). The CDR3 loop reads CASSMGGSPYEQYF. Written as DNA, the CDR3 is TGTGCCAGTAGTATGGGAGGGAGCCCCTACGAGCAGTACTTC.

This clonotype was counted a few times. The genes are TRBV7-9 and TRBJ2-7; 7 nucleotides agree with TRBD1. CDR1 is SEHNR, CDR2 FQNEAQ, per germline (reference sequence). The CDR3 runs 14 residues. The J segment lost 3 bases and the V segment lost 5 bases, leaving 7 bases of the junction unmatched. CDR3: CASSLIDRVYEQYF. The CDR3 nucleotides read TGTGCCAGCAGCCTAATCGACAGGGTCTACGAGCAGTACTTC.

The table lists this clonotype with a few counts. The rearrangement links TRBV30 to TRBJ2-2; D possibly corresponds to TRBD1 (5 bases). This CDR3 has 15 amino acids. Trimming took off 8 bases at V and 3 bases at J, with 19 bases between the two ends. Per the germline V gene, CDR1 is GTSNPN and CDR2 is SVGIG (reference sequence). The CDR3 coding sequence is TGTGCCCAGACCAGGGCGCCAGGCGACACCGGGGAGCTGTTTTTT. Its protein is CAQTRAPGDTGELFF.

This clonotype was picked up many times. The chain has TRBV5-1 and TRBJ2-5, with D hard to call. Germline V CDR1 and CDR2: SGHRS, YFSETQ. V was pared by 2 bases and J by 1 base, with 12 bases between. The CDR3 loop spans 15 amino acids. DNA of the CDR3: TGCGCCAGCAGCTTTTCGGGTCCCACCCAAGAGACCCAGTACTTC. Translated: CASSFSGPTQETQYF.

The V and J genes are TRBV4-2 and TRBJ2-4; TRBD2 aligns across 16 bases. Germline V gene data show CDR1 as LGHNA and CDR2 as YNFKEQ. Trimming removed 4 bases from V and 7 bases from J; junction bases left unmatched: 10. This CDR3 is 18 amino acids long. The CDR3 loop is CASSLRGLAGGPSNIQYF. The CDR3 DNA sequence: TGTGCCAGCAGCCTTCGGGGACTAGCGGGAGGGCCGAGCAACATTCAGTACTTC.

This clonotype showed up just a few times. This chain connects TRBV7-8 to TRBJ2-1, with D perhaps matching TRBD2 (5 bases). Looked up from germline, CDR1 is SGHVS and CDR2 is FQNEAQ. The CDR3 runs 14 residues. The CDR3, as DNA: TGTGTCGTGGCTAGCAGAAGCTCCTACAATGAGCAGTTCTTC. Amino acids: CVVASRSSYNEQFF. The full variable domain, in which reference TRBV7-8 and TRBJ2-1 provide the parts outside the CDR3, is GAGVSQSPRYKVAKRGQDVALRCDPISGHVSLFWYQQALGQGPEFLTYFQNEAQLDKSGLPSDRFFAERPEGSVSTLKIQRTQQEDSAVYLCVVASRSSYNEQFFGPGTRLTVL.

The V call is TRBV19, the J call TRBJ2-3; tentatively, D is TRBD2 (5 bases). This CDR3 has 14 amino acids. Germline CDR1 is LNHDA and CDR2 is SQIVND (reference sequence). Trimming cost V 10 bases and J 2 bases, with 16 bases left between them. This CDR3 reads CAIRRTYNTDTQYF. The CDR3 coding sequence is TGTGCCATTCGGCGGACTTACAACACAGATACGCAGTATTTT.

The genes are TRBV14 and TRBJ1-2; no clear D. Germline CDR1 and CDR2: SGHDN and FVKESK. V lost 1 base, J lost 2 bases, and 5 bases lay in between. The CDR3 sequence is 13 residues long. The CDR3 region is CASSQAINYGYTF. The DNA for the CDR3 is TGTGCCAGCAGCCAAGCGATCAACTATGGCTACACCTTC.

This clonotype was recorded many times. The rearrangement joins TRBV28 to TRBJ2-3; TRBD1 is a possible D gene (6 bases). CDR3 length: 13 amino acids. V lost 4 bases, J lost 5 bases, and 10 bases lay in between. In germline, CDR1 is MDHEN, CDR2 SYDVKM. This CDR3 is CASSSVGGDTQYF. CDR3 nucleotides: TGTGCCAGCAGTTCCGTAGGGGGAGATACGCAGTATTTT.

This clonotype was counted a few times. The gene calls are TRBV14 and TRBJ2-5; no clear D. Germline V lookup: CDR1 SGHDN, CDR2 FVKESK. Between the trimmed V and J ends, which lost 11 bases and 7 bases, there was a span of 17 bases. This CDR3 spans 12 amino acids. For the CDR3, the DNA is TGTGCCCGGGCCGGCCCCGCACGGACCCAGTACTTC. It translates to CARAGPARTQYF.